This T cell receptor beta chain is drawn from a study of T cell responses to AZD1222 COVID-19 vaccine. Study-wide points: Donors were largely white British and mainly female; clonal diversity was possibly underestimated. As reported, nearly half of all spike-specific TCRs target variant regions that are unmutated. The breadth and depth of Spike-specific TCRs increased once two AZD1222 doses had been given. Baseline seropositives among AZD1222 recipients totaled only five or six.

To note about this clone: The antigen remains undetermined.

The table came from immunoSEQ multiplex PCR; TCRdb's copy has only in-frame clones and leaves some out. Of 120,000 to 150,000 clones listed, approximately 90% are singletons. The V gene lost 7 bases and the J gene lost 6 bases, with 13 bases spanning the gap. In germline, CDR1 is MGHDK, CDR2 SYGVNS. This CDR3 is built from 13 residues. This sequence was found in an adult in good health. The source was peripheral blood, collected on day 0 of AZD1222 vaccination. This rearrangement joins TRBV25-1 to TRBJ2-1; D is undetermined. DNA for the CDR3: TGTGCCAGCAAAAGGGAAGGGCTCAATGAGCAGTTCTTC. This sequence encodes CASKREGLNEQFF.